Below, 16 T cell receptor delta chains from the same sample are listed, as sequenced in a study of gammadelta T cells in human blood. TCRdb made new clone calls on the RT-PCR reads using CATT. The data show fewer than 350 delta-chain clones, roughly 18% seen once. The sample taken for sequencing was Vgamma9Vdelta2 gamma-delta T cells from fetal blood. The source of these receptors is a human fetus.

To note about this clone: The TCRdb record carries a much larger clone's protein, which differs from this DNA's translation at residue 7; a read error is the likely cause, and the protein listed here is the DNA translation. This rearrangement joins TRDV2 to TRDJ2, with D uncertain. No J segment appears in TCRdb, so it was assigned here by matching the sequence to germline. V lost 0 bases, J lost 3 bases, and 7 bases lay in between. The germline V gene encodes CDR1 GEAIGNYY and CDR2 EKD. CDR3 length equals 14 residues. The CDR3 DNA is TGTGCCTGTGACACCGTGGAGGTGACAGCACAACTCTTCTTT. It translates to CACDTVEVTAQLFF.

Comment on this clone: A read error likely explains this, since a far larger clone differs by one base. Other DNA sequences of this sample code for an identical CDR3. The rearrangement joins TRDV2 to TRDJ3; 12 bases are shared with TRDD3. This CDR3 has 17 residues. Germline values: CDR1 GEAIGNYY, CDR2 EKD. The CDR3 region is CACDILGDTWDTRQMFF. In DNA form, the CDR3 reads TGTGCCTGTGACATACTGGGGGATACCTGGGATACCCGACAGATGTTTTTC.

In this sample, this clone turned up a few times. A far more abundant clone sits one base away, making this likely a read error. The chain uses TRDV2 and TRDJ3; TRDD3 matches at 13 bases. The germline V gene encodes CDR1 GEAIGNYY and CDR2 EKD. CDR3 size: 19 residues. Unmatched junction bases numbered 6, after V lost 3 bases and J lost 2 bases. This CDR3 reads CACDPILGDTTWDTRQMFF. The CDR3 DNA reads as TGTGCCTGTGACCCCATACTGGGGGATACGACCTGGGACACCCGACAGATGTTTTTC.

This clone occurred a few times. A far larger clone is a single base away, which makes a read error likely. The chain links TRDV2 to TRDJ3, with 8 bases fitting TRDD3. Germline V lookup: CDR1 GEAIGNYY, CDR2 EKD. This CDR3 is built from 18 residues. The CDR3 coding sequence is TGTGCCTGTGACACCGGGATACGGAGCTCCTGGGACGCCCGACAGATGTTTTTC. Translated, it gives CACDTGIRSSWDARQMFF.

About this clone: A far larger clone is one nucleotide away, so this likely arose from a read error. This sequence joins TRDV2 and TRDJ3, with 11 bases matching TRDD3. TCRdb carries no J gene annotation; the J gene was assigned here by matching the DNA with germline. The V and J ends lost 2 bases and 3 bases, in that order; junction bases with no gene match: 2. This CDR3 contains 17 residues. Germline V gene data show CDR1 as GEAIGNYY and CDR2 as EKD. Here the CDR3 reads CACDILGDIWDTRQMFF. Here the CDR3 DNA reads TGTGCCTGTGACATACTGGGGGATATCTGGGACACCCGACAGATGTTTTTC.

Concerning this clone: The mismatch at residue 12 between this DNA's translation and the TCRdb protein of a much larger clone likely reflects a read error; the protein shown is translated from the DNA. The rearrangement joins TRDV2 to TRDJ3, with TRDD3 matching 13 bases. Since TCRdb gives no J gene, matching the DNA to germline was used here to assign it. Unmatched junction bases numbered 9, after V lost 3 bases and J lost 5 bases. CDR3 length: 19 amino acids. Germline V gives CDR1 GEAIGNYY, CDR2 EKD. CDR3 sequence reads: CACDPVLGDTTGDTRQMFF. In nucleotides, the CDR3 is TGTGCCTGTGACCCCGTACTGGGGGATACGACCGGGGACACCCGACAGATGTTTTTC.

A note on this clone: The mismatch at residue 9 between this DNA's translation and the TCRdb protein of a much larger clone likely reflects a read error; the protein shown is translated from the DNA. The V call is TRDV2, the J call TRDJ2, with a possible D match to TRDD3 (6 bases). This CDR3 is built from 14 residues. V dropped 0 bases and J dropped 7 bases, with 11 bases sitting between them. Germline loops: CDR1 GEAIGNYY, CDR2 EKD. The CDR3: CACDTVGVIAQLFF. CDR3 coding DNA: TGTGCCTGTGACACCGTGGGGGTGATAGCACAACTCTTCTTT.

Concerning this clone itself: This likely came from a read error, as a far larger clone is one base away. The sample carries other DNA sequences with the same CDR3. This rearrangement joins TRDV2 to TRDJ3, with 9 bases lining up with TRDD3. Per germline, CDR1 GEAIGNYY and CDR2 EKD. The CDR3 has 19 residues. CDR3 sequence: CACDTVLGDRSWDTRQMFF. The CDR3 DNA follows: TGTGCCTGTGACACCGTACTGGGGGACCGCTCCTGGGACACCCGGCAGATGTTTTTC.

This chain connects TRDV2 to TRDJ3; 7 bases are shared with TRDD3. TCRdb gives no J gene; it was assigned here by matching the DNA to germline. This CDR3 has 17 amino acids. Germline values: CDR1 GEAIGNYY, CDR2 EKD. V trimming: 0 bases; J trimming: 2 bases; junction bases outside the gene matches: 3. CDR3 nucleotide sequence: TGTGCCTGTGACACCGGGGGATTTACCTGGGACACCCGACAGATGTTTTTC. It yields the protein CACDTGGFTWDTRQMFF.

Details on this clone: The TCRdb protein, from a much larger clone, departs from this DNA's translation at residue 3, likely by read error; the protein shown derives from the DNA. The chain combines TRDV2 with TRDJ2, with 9 nucleotides matching TRDD3. The J gene was missing in TCRdb and was found by matching the end of the DNA to germline. The CDR3 totals 17 residues. Germline V gene lookup returns CDR1 GEAIGNYY and CDR2 EKD. This chain's CDR3 is CARDTRTGGGMTAQLFF. In nucleotides, the CDR3 is TGTGCCCGTGACACGAGAACTGGGGGAGGTATGACAGCACAACTCTTCTTT.

For this clone: A far larger clone is a single base away, which makes a read error likely. Other DNA sequences of this sample code for an identical CDR3. This chain joins TRDV2 and TRDJ3; 9 bases agree with TRDD3. Since TCRdb gives no J gene, matching the DNA to germline was used here to assign it. J lost 2 bases, V lost 4 bases, and 2 bases had no gene match. Germline lookup yields CDR1 GEAIGNYY and CDR2 EKD. This CDR3 contains 16 residues. The CDR3 loop is CACDYWGTWDTRQMFF. The CDR3 DNA sequence: TGTGCCTGTGATTACTGGGGGACCTGGGACACCCGACAGATGTTTTTC.

Within the sample, this clone is hyperexpanded. This sample includes further DNA sequences coding for the same CDR3. The chain employs TRDV2 and TRDJ3, with 10 positions matching TRDD3. The V gene end was trimmed by 1 base and the J gene end by 7 bases; junction bases not matched to a gene: 0. Germline CDR1 and CDR2: GEAIGNYY and EKD. The CDR3 runs to 15 residues. Written as DNA, the CDR3 is TGTGCCTGTGACACTGGGGGATACGACACCCGACAGATGTTTTTC. It encodes CACDTGGYDTRQMFF.

A word on this clone: The amino acid sequence in TCRdb belongs to a much larger clone and departs from this DNA's translation at residue 3, likely a sequencing read error; the sequence shown is translated from the DNA. The V and J genes are TRDV2 and TRDJ3; 13 nucleotides line up with TRDD3. The J gene, absent from TCRdb, was called here by matching the DNA to germline. This CDR3 spans 19 amino acids. CDR1 and CDR2 (germline): GEAIGNYY, EKD. The CDR3 loop is CARDPVLGDTTWDTRQMFF. The CDR3 coding sequence is TGTGCCCGTGACCCCGTACTGGGGGATACGACCTGGGACACCCGACAGATGTTTTTC.

This clone was counted between two and nine times. The protein TCRdb gives is from a much larger clone and does not agree with this DNA's translation at residue 8, likely a read error; the protein shown here comes from the DNA. The chain has TRDV2 and TRDJ3; 7 bases are a match to TRDD3. No J gene was available from TCRdb, and it was assigned here by a germline match of the DNA. The CDR3 has 19 residues. J lost 0 bases, V lost 1 base, and 8 bases had no gene match. Germline V gives CDR1 GEAIGNYY, CDR2 EKD. The CDR3 DNA follows: TGTGCCTGTGACACTCTGGGGGGTACAAGCTCCTGGGACACCCGACAGATGTTTTTC. It is translated as CACDTLGGTSSWDTRQMFF.

This clone rates as hyperexpanded (1% or more). The J gene is TRDJ3, the V gene TRDV2; 9 nucleotides agree with TRDD3. J gave up 0 bases and V 4 bases, and 3 bases lay outside the gene matches. Germline V gene sequence: CDR1 GEAIGNYY, CDR2 EKD. CDR3 length: 17 residues. The CDR3 region is CACDTGGLSWDTRQMFF. The CDR3 DNA is TGTGCCTGTGATACTGGGGGACTCTCCTGGGACACCCGACAGATGTTTTTC.

Only a few counts were recorded for this clone. TCRdb records a much larger clone's protein for this DNA, with a difference at residue 3 that likely arises from a read error; the protein given is the translation of the DNA. This sequence joins TRDV2 and TRDJ3; 9 nucleotides line up with TRDD3. The germline gives CDR1 GEAIGNYY, CDR2 EKD. This CDR3 spans 19 amino acids. CDR3 in DNA: TGTGCCTATGACACCGTACTGGGGGACCGCTCCTGGGACACCCGACAGATGTTTTTC. It encodes CAYDTVLGDRSWDTRQMFF.